These T cell receptor beta chains were read from a single sample in a study of beta chain features in type 1 diabetes. Data came from immunoSEQ multiplex PCR; TCRdb stores just in-frame clones and leaves some out. The profile shows hundreds of thousands of clones, about 70% of them singletons. Sequencing was done on a sample of naive CD4+ T cells from blood. The source of these receptors is a man aged 30 to 39 in good health. Each CDR3 is given with its conserved first and last residue. The D gene is left open where the match is weak. The size of a clone is reported for some rows only, either as once, few or many, or as a class for expanded clones.

j_call	d_call	v_call	clone_size	cdr3_nt	cdr3_aa
TRBJ2-7	-	TRBV29-1	-	TGCAGCGTTGAGTCAAGCGCGGGGCAGTACTTC	CSVESSAGQYF
TRBJ1-1	TRBD1	TRBV7-9	-	TGTGCCAGCAGCCTCCGACAGGGTCCGGATACTGAAGCTTTCTTT	CASSLRQGPDTEAFF
TRBJ1-2	-	TRBV27	-	TGTGCCAGCTGGGCGATTTTAGGTAGCTACACCTTC	CASWAILGSYTF
TRBJ2-2	TRBD1	TRBV7-2	-	TGTGCCAGCAGCTTAGGGACAGGGAACACCGGGGAGCTGTTTTTT	CASSLGTGNTGELFF
TRBJ2-5	-	TRBV30	-	TGTGCCTGGAGTGTTTGGACCCAACCAAGGAGTATGGAGACCCAGTACTTC	CAWSVWTQPRSMETQYF
TRBJ1-3	-	TRBV29-1	-	TGCAGCGTGACGAAGGGTAGCGGAAACACCATATATTTT	CSVTKGSGNTIYF
TRBJ1-2	-	TRBV5-4	-	TGTGCCAGCAGCCCTCCCGGGACTAGGTCCTATGGCTACACCTTC	CASSPPGTRSYGYTF
TRBJ2-5	-	TRBV5-1	-	TGCGCCAGCAGCCGCCAAGAGACCCAGTACTTC	CASSRQETQYF
TRBJ2-7	-	TRBV11-2	-	TGTGCCAGCAGCTTTAGTGGCGAGCAGTACTTC	CASSFSGEQYF
TRBJ2-7	TRBD2	TRBV10-3	few	TGTGCCATCAGTGGGACAGCGGGAGTCGACGAGCAGTACTTC	CAISGTAGVDEQYF
TRBJ2-3	-	TRBV9	-	TGTGCCAGCAGCTCAAGCGCCACAGATACGCAGTATTTT	CASSSSATDTQYF
TRBJ2-4	TRBD2	TRBV9	-	TGTGCCAGCAGCGTAGAACCGGGGGGCAAAAACATTCAGTACTTC	CASSVEPGGKNIQYF
TRBJ1-1	TRBD1	TRBV29-1	few	TGCAGCGGTAGGACAGGGGGCTCAGGAGCTTTCTTT	CSGRTGGSGAFF
TRBJ2-4	TRBD2	TRBV10-3	-	TGTGCCATCACTCCGGGACTAGCGAAAAACATTCAGTACTTC	CAITPGLAKNIQYF
TRBJ2-1	-	TRBV7-9	-	TGTGCCAGCAGCTTAGACGCGACCTACAATGAGCAGTTCTTC	CASSLDATYNEQFF
TRBJ2-4	-	TRBV30	few	TGTGCCGGGGGACACCGCCCGTGGGACATTCAGTACTTC	CAGGHRPWDIQYF
TRBJ2-4	-	TRBV7-7	-	TGTGCCAGCAGCCCCGGACAGAACTTAGCCAAAAACATTCAGTACTTC	CASSPGQNLAKNIQYF
TRBJ2-5	-	TRBV30	-	TGTGCCTGGAGTCCCCACCAAGAGACCCAGTACTTC	CAWSPHQETQYF
TRBJ2-3	-	TRBV7-9	-	TGTGCCAGCAGCTTAGCCCCGGCGGTTGGCGCAGATACGCAGTATTTT	CASSLAPAVGADTQYF
TRBJ2-1	-	TRBV18	-	TGTGCCAGCTCACCAAGGGAAAATGAGCAGTTCTTC	CASSPRENEQFF
TRBJ2-1	TRBD2	TRBV7-9	-	TGTGCCAGCGGACTAGCGAGGGGGCACAATGAGCAGTTCTTC	CASGLARGHNEQFF
TRBJ2-2	-	TRBV5-4	-	TGTGCCAGCAGCTTGTGGAGCACCGGGGAGCTGTTTTTT	CASSLWSTGELFF
TRBJ2-1	-	TRBV7-8	-	TGTGCCAGCAGCTTAATCTCATTATACAATGAGCAGTTCTTC	CASSLISLYNEQFF
TRBJ2-3	-	TRBV7-9	once	TGTGCCAGCAGCATAGCGAGAGGCACAGATACGCAGTATTTT	CASSIARGTDTQYF
TRBJ2-6	-	TRBV13	-	TGTGCCAGCAGCTTAGCACGACTCCGCACTGGGGCCAACGTCCTGACTTTC	CASSLARLRTGANVLTF
TRBJ2-7	TRBD2	TRBV7-2	-	TGTGCCACCCGGAGGGAGGGCTACGAGCAGTACTTC	CATRREGYEQYF
TRBJ2-3	-	TRBV7-2	few	TGTGCCAGCAGCTCTATCGAATCCCGGGGAGATACGCAGTATTTT	CASSSIESRGDTQYF
TRBJ2-5	-	TRBV29-1	-	TGCAGCGTTGGGCCCCGAGAGACCCAGTACTTC	CSVGPRETQYF
TRBJ2-5	-	TRBV25-1	-	TGTGCCAGCAGTCAATTGACAGGAATCGAAGAGACCCAGTACTTC	CASSQLTGIEETQYF
TRBJ2-3	TRBD2	TRBV19	-	TGTGCCACACGACTAGCGGGCAGCACAGATACGCAGTATTTT	CATRLAGSTDTQYF
TRBJ1-2	TRBD1	TRBV9	few	TGTGCCAGCAGCGTAGAACAAGGGGGCGCCGGTGGCTACACCTTC	CASSVEQGGAGGYTF
TRBJ1-2	-	TRBV29-1	few	TGCAGCGCCAGTCAGGGGAACTATGGCTACACCTTC	CSASQGNYGYTF